These T cell receptor beta chains were read from a single sample in a study of T cells in Graves' hyperthyroidism and ophthalmopathy. TCRdb used MiXCR to reprocess the multiplex PCR reads, holding one entry per CDR3 protein. The sample carries around 350,000 distinct CDR3 sequences, approximately 16% recorded once. Input material: blood. Receptor source: a woman aged 60-75 years with Graves' ophthalmopathy. Each CDR3 is given with its conserved first and last residue. D genes are given only for firm matches. The size field is filled for only some rows; it gives once, few, many or a size class.

>TRBD2|TRBJ2-3|TRBV4-1|many
TGCGCCAGCAGCCAAGGAAGGACTAGCGGCACAGATACGCAGTATTTT
CASSQGRTSGTDTQYF
>TRBD2|TRBJ2-7|TRBV7-2|.
TGTGCCAGCAGCCCCCGGACTAGCGGGAGTGGAGGGCAGTACTTC
CASSPRTSGSGGQYF
>TRBD2|TRBJ2-7|TRBV20-1|few
TGCAGTGCTAGTGGCGGGAGATGGTCCTACGGGCAGTACTTC
CSASGGRWSYGQYF
>.|TRBJ2-7|TRBV7-7|many
TGTGCTAGCAGCTGGGAGCCGGGACACGAGCAGTACTTC
CASSWEPGHEQYF
>TRBD1|TRBJ2-7|TRBV28|.
TGTGCCAGCAGTACCACAGGGGACACCTACGAGCAGTACTTC
CASSTTGDTYEQYF
>.|TRBJ2-7|TRBV3-1|many
TGTGCCAGCAGCCCGCGGCCGAACTACGAGCAGTACTTC
CASSPRPNYEQYF
>.|TRBJ1-3|TRBV29-1|few
TGCAGCGTTGCCGGACCGCTACTCTCTGGAAACACCATATATTTT
CSVAGPLLSGNTIYF
>TRBD2|TRBJ2-2|TRBV5-1|many
TGCGCCAGCAGCGGTAGCGGGAGAGGTTCCGGGGAGCTGTTTTTT
CASSGSGRGSGELFF
>.|TRBJ2-3|TRBV7-9|.
TGTGCCAGCAGCTTCACAGGGGAGGGGACAGATACGCAGTATTTT
CASSFTGEGTDTQYF
>TRBD2|TRBJ2-7|TRBV5-1|.
TGCGCCAGCAGCTTGGAGACTAGCGGGAGGGCCGCTTCGAGAGAGCAGTACTTC
CASSLETSGRAASREQYF
>.|TRBJ2-2|TRBV28|many
TGTGCCAGCAGCTTAGATCGGGGCACCGGGGAGCTGTTTTTT
CASSLDRGTGELFF
>.|TRBJ1-5|TRBV2|many
TGTGCCAGCAGTGGACTCAGGGGCCGAGTGAGAAACCCCTCCCAGCATTTT
CASSGLRGRVRNPSQHF
>.|TRBJ2-1|TRBV7-2|many
TGTGCCAGCAGCGTCACTGGGGCTAGCTCAACCCTAGATGAGCAGTTCTTC
CASSVTGASSTLDEQFF
>.|TRBJ1-1|TRBV9|.
TGTGCCAGCAGCCCCCTTGGCAGGGGTACTGAAGCTTTCTTT
CASSPLGRGTEAFF
>.|TRBJ2-1|TRBV12-3/TRBV12-4|many
TGTGCCAGCAACCTAACTCCCTTGAGCTCCTACAATGAGCAGTTCTTC
CASNLTPLSSYNEQFF
>.|TRBJ2-5|TRBV27|many
TGTGCCAGCAGACCAAATCAAATGGAGACCCAGTACTTC
CASRPNQMETQYF
>TRBD2|TRBJ2-7|TRBV7-2|few
TGTGCCAGCAGCCTCGGGACTAGCGGCCTCTACGAGCAGTACTTC
CASSLGTSGLYEQYF
>.|TRBJ2-5|TRBV7-3|many
TGTGCCAGCAGCTCCTTAGGGGGACTCTCAAATCCCGGGACCCAGTACTTC
CASSSLGGLSNPGTQYF
>TRBD2|TRBJ2-1|TRBV7-6|many
TGTGCCAGCGGCGGGAGGGGGGCCCTCAATGAGCAGTTCTTC
CASGGRGALNEQFF
>TRBD1|TRBJ1-6|TRBV2|many
TGTGCCAGCAGTGCAAGCCGGGACAGGGGCTCACCCCTCCACTTT
CASSASRDRGSPLHF
>TRBD2|TRBJ2-1|TRBV24-1|.
TGTGCCACCAGTGGCTGGGCAGCGGGAGCAAGTAATGAGCAGTTCTTC
CATSGWAAGASNEQFF
>.|TRBJ1-5|TRBV28|many
TGTGCCAGCAGACCTACAGGGACGCTTGAACCCCAGCATTTT
CASRPTGTLEPQHF
>.|TRBJ2-5|TRBV5-4|few
TGTGCCAGCAGCTTTGGGTTGCAGGAGGAGACCCAGTACTTC
CASSFGLQEETQYF
>.|TRBJ2-1|TRBV2|many
TGTGCCAGCTCACAGGGTTCCTACAATGAGCAGTTCTTC
CASSQGSYNEQFF
>TRBD1|TRBJ2-7|TRBV11-2|many
TGTGCCAGCAGCGGACGGGACAGCTCCTACGAGCAGTACTTC
CASSGRDSSYEQYF
>TRBD1|TRBJ2-1|TRBV6-1|many
TGTGCCAGCAGTGGGCAGGGGGCTTACAATGAGCAGTTCTTC
CASSGQGAYNEQFF
>.|TRBJ2-3|TRBV28|many
TGTGCCAGCAGGCAAGGGGGGCCTAGCACAGATACGCAGTATTTT
CASRQGGPSTDTQYF
>.|TRBJ1-5|TRBV3-1|many
TGTGCCAGCAGCCAAGAAGGTGGCCTCAAACCCCAGCATTTT
CASSQEGGLKPQHF
>.|TRBJ2-1|TRBV7-2|many
TGTGCCAGCAGCTTAGGAGGGACGGGCTACAATGAGCAGTTCTTC
CASSLGGTGYNEQFF
>.|TRBJ1-3|TRBV3-1|many
TGTGCCAGCAGCCAAGGGCGGATCTCTGGAAACACCATATATTTT
CASSQGRISGNTIYF
>TRBD1|TRBJ2-1|TRBV28|.
TGTGCCAGCAGTCTGCACTGGGACAGGGGTCAAGATGAGCAGTTCTTC
CASSLHWDRGQDEQFF
>TRBD2|TRBJ2-1|TRBV7-6|.
TGTGCCAGCAGCTTAAGGCTAGCGGGAATTGATGAGCAGTTCTTC
CASSLRLAGIDEQFF
>TRBD2|TRBJ2-5|TRBV13|.
TGTGCCAGCAGCCAGACCTCGGTCCCTGGCGGGAGGGCGGAGACCCAGTACTTC
CASSQTSVPGGRAETQYF
>.|TRBJ1-5|TRBV12-3/TRBV12-4|many
TGTGCCAGCAGCAAGTCAGGGGGCAATCAGCCCCAGCATTTT
CASSKSGGNQPQHF
>.|TRBJ2-5|TRBV2|many
TGTGCCAGCAGTGAAACCGAGGGCCTCGGAGAGACCCAGTACTTC
CASSETEGLGETQYF